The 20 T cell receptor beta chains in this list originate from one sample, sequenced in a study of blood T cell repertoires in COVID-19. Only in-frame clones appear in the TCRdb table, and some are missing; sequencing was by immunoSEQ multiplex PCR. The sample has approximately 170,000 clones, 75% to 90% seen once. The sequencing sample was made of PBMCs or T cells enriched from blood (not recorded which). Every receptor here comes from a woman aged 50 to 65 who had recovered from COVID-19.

Here the CDR3 DNA reads TGTGCCAGCTCACCGCAAAGGGGGCTAAGGGAAAAACTGTTTTTT. Protein product: CASSPQRGLREKLFF. The chain combines TRBV18 with TRBJ1-4; TRBD1 matches 7 bases. Germline loops: CDR1 KGHSH, CDR2 LQKENI. This CDR3 region has 15 residues. Losses at the gene ends were 3 bases for V and 8 bases for J; bases not matched to a gene: 9.

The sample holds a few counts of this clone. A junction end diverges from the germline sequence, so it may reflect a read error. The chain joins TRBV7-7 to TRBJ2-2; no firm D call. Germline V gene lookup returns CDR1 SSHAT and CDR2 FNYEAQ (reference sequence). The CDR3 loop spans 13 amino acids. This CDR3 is CASSLEAAGELFF. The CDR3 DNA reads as TGTGCTAGCAGCTTAGAGGCGGCCGGGGAGCTGTTTTTT.

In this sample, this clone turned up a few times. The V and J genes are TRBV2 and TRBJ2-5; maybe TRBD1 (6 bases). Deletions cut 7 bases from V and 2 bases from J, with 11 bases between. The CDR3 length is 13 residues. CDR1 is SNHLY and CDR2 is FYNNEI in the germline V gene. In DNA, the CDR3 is TGTGCCAGCACCCTCAGGGGTCAAGAGACCCAGTACTTC. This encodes CASTLRGQETQYF.

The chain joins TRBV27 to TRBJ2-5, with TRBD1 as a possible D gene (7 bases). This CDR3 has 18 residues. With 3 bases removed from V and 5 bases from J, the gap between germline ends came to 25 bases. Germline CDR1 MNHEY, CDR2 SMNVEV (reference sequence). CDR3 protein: CASSFIIAGQPYGETQYF. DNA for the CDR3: TGTGCCAGCAGTTTTATAATCGCGGGACAGCCATACGGCGAGACCCAGTACTTC.

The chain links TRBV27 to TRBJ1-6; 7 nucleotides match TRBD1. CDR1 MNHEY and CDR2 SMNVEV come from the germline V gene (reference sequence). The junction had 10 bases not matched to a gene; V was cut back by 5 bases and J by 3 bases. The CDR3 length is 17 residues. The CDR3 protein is CASSTRGGLSYNSPLHF. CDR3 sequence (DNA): TGTGCCAGCAGTACACGAGGGGGCCTTAGCTATAATTCACCCCTCCACTTT.

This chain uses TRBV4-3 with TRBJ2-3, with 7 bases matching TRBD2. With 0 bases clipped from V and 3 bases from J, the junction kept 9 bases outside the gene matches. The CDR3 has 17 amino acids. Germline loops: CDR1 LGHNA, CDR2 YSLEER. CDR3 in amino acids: CASSQDFGGSGTDTQYF. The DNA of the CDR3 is TGCGCCAGCAGCCAAGATTTCGGCGGGAGTGGTACAGATACGCAGTATTTT.

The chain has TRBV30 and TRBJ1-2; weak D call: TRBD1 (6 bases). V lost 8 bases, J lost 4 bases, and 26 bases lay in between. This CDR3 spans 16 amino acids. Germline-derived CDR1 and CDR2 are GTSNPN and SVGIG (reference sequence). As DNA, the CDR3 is TGTGCCCTGAAACGGCCAGGGAGGGGGAGGCCCTATGGCTACACCTTC. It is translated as CALKRPGRGRPYGYTF.

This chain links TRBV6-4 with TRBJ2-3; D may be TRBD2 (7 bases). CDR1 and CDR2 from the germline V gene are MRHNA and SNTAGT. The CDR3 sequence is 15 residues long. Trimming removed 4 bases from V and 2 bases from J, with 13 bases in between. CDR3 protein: CASSGGGGPTDTQYF. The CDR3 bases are TGTGCCAGCAGTGGAGGGGGGGGACCCACAGATACGCAGTATTTT.

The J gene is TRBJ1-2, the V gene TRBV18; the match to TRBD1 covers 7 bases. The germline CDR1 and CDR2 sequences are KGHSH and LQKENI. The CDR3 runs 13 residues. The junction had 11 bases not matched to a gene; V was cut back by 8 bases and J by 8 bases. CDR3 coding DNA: TGTGCCAGCACCCCCGACAGGGATCGAGGCTACACCTTC. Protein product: CASTPDRDRGYTF.

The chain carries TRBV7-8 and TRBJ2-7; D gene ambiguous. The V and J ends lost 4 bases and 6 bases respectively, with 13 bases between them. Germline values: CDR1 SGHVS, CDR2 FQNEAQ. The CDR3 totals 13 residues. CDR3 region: CASSWSPSGEQYV. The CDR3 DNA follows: TGTGCCAGCAGCTGGTCGCCCTCGGGCGAGCAGTACGTC.

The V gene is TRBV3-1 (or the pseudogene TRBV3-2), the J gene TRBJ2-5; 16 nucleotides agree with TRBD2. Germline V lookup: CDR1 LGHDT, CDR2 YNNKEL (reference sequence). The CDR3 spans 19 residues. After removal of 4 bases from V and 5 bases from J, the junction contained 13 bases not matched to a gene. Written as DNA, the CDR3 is TGTGCCAGCAGCCGATCCTCCGGGACTAGCGGGGGGGTCGGCGAGACCCAGTACTTC. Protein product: CASSRSSGTSGGVGETQYF.

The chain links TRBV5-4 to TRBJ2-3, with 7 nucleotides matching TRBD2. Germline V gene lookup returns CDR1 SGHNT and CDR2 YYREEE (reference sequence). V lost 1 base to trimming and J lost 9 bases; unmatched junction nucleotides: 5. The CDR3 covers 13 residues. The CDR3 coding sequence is TGTGCCAGCAGCTTGAGTAGCGGGCCGACGCAGTATTTT. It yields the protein CASSLSSGPTQYF.

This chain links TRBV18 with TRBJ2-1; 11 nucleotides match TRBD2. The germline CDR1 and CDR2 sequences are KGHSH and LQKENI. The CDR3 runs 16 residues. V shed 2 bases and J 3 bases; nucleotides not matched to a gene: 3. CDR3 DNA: TGTGCCAGCTCACCAATGACTAGCGGGGACTACAATGAGCAGTTCTTC. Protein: CASSPMTSGDYNEQFF.

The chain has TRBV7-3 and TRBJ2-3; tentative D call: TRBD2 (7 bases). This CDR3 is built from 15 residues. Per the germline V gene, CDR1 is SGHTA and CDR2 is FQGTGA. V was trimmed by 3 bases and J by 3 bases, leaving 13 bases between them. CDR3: CASSFQGRGTDTQYF. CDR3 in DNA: TGTGCCAGCAGCTTCCAAGGGAGGGGGACAGATACGCAGTATTTT.

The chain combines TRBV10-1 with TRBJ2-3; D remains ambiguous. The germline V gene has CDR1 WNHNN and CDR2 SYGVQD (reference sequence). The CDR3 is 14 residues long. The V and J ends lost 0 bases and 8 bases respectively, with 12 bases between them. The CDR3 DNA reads TGCGCCAGCAGTGAGTCGGGCGTTTTTGGTACGCAGTATTTT. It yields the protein CASSESGVFGTQYF.

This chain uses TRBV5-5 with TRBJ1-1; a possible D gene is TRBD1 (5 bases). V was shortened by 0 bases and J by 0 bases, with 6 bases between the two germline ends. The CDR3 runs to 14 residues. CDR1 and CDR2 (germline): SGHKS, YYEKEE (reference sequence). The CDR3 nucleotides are TGTGCCAGCAGCTTGGTACAGGTGAACACTGAAGCTTTCTTT. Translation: CASSLVQVNTEAFF.

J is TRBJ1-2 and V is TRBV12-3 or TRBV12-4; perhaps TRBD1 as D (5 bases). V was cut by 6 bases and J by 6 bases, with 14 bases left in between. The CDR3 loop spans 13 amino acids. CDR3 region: CASSTGHDDGYTF. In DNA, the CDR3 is TGTGCCAGCAGCACAGGTCATGACGATGGCTACACCTTC.

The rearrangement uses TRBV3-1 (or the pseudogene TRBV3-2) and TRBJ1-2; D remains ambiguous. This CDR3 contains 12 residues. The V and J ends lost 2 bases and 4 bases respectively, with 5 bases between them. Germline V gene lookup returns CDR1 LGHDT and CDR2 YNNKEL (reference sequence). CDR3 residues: CASSQYGYGYTF. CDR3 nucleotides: TGTGCCAGCAGCCAATACGGCTATGGCTACACCTTC.

CDR3 nucleotide sequence: TGCGCCAGCAGCGTATCGAAACAGTGTCGCTACGAGCAGTACGTC. This sequence encodes CASSVSKQCRYEQYV. This chain connects TRBV10-1 to TRBJ2-7; the D is unclear. Germline V gene lookup returns CDR1 WNHNN and CDR2 SYGVQD (reference sequence). CDR3 length: 15 residues. V was pared by 6 bases and J by 3 bases, with 18 bases between.

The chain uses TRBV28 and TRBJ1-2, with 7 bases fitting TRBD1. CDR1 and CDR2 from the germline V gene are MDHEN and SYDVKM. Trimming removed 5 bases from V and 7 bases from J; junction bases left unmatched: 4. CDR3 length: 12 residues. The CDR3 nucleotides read TGTGCCAGCAGTCGACAGGGTTCTGGCTACACCTTC. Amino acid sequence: CASSRQGSGYTF.